Sequencing of this TCR beta chain was carried out in a study of blood T cell repertoires in COVID-19. The overall study: COVID-19 samples collected from the United States, Italy and Spain covered acute and convalescent phases. Sources were T cells, B-cell-depleted T cells, or PBMCs; the material itself was cDNA or gDNA.

The CDR3 runs 17 residues. The V end was cut by 4 bases, the J end by 0 bases, with 16 bases between. Per the germline V gene, CDR1 is SGHAT and CDR2 is FQNNGV. TCRdb's table, derived via immunoSEQ multiplex PCR, lists solely in-frame clones and lacks some. The table lists 150,000 to 200,000 clones, 87% of them singletons, with about 5% in the top ten. The chain uses TRBV11-2 and TRBJ1-3, with D perhaps matching TRBD1 (5 bases). The TCR was taken from a human donor in a cohort sampled during active COVID-19. The sequencing sample was made of peripheral blood. The CDR3 DNA sequence: TGTGCCAGCAGCTCGGGGGGTTTGGGACCCTCTGGAAACACCATATATTTT. Translating it yields CASSSGGLGPSGNTIYF.